The 21 T cell receptor beta chains listed next were all sequenced from one sample in a study of cytomegalovirus exposure and HLA in healthy donors. This PCR relied on a set of 60 Vbeta primers and 13 Jbeta primers. Clones were sequenced by immunoSEQ multiplex PCR, and TCRdb holds only the in-frame ones, with some missing. This sample has 150,000 to 190,000 clones, with 70% to 85% found just once. The sequencing input was PBMCs. The receptor source for this set is a woman between 50 and 59 years old in good health and CMV-seropositive.

V usage is TRBV6-1 and J usage is TRBJ1-2; the match to TRBD1 covers 8 bases. The CDR3 is made up of 17 amino acids. Germline V gives CDR1 MNHNS, CDR2 SASEGT. V trimming: 4 bases; J trimming: 6 bases; junction bases outside the gene matches: 16. The CDR3: CASSVPGTGLSIHGYTF. DNA for the CDR3: TGTGCCAGCAGTGTTCCCGGGACAGGATTGTCGATTCATGGCTACACCTTC.

This chain uses TRBV4-1 with TRBJ2-1; D remains ambiguous. Trimming removed 1 base from V and 7 bases from J, with 2 bases in between. The CDR3 totals 11 residues. Germline lookup yields CDR1 MGHRA and CDR2 YSYEKL. The CDR3 sequence: CASSQVNEQFF. The CDR3 DNA follows: TGCGCCAGCAGCCAAGTAAATGAGCAGTTCTTC.

Worth noting for this clone: Distinct nucleotide sequences in the sample also encode this CDR3. The chain links TRBV2 to TRBJ2-5; 8 nucleotides line up with TRBD2. J gave up 5 bases and V 6 bases, and 5 bases lay outside the gene matches. The germline gives CDR1 SNHLY, CDR2 FYNNEI. This CDR3 region has 13 residues. The CDR3 coding sequence is TGTGCCAGCAGCGGGGGGGCGGGGGAGACCCAGTACTTC. Residues: CASSGGAGETQYF.

This clone was picked up a small number of times. The genes are TRBV4-2 and TRBJ1-4; D is ambiguous. Trimming removed 0 bases at V and 13 bases at J, with 12 bases between. Looked up from germline, CDR1 is LGHNA and CDR2 is YNFKEQ. This CDR3 is built from 13 residues. CDR3 loop: CASSQEVLHGLFF. CDR3 in DNA: TGTGCCAGCAGCCAAGAAGTCCTCCACGGACTGTTTTTT.

CDR3 amino acids: CASVGGQAGYGYTF. The CDR3 DNA follows: TGTGCCAGCGTTGGGGGACAGGCGGGCTATGGCTACACCTTC. This chain connects TRBV2 to TRBJ1-2; 8 bases match TRBD1. CDR3 size: 14 residues. V shed 8 bases, J shed 4 bases, and the junction held 9 bases outside the gene matches. Germline assignment: CDR1 SNHLY and CDR2 FYNNEI.

As for this clone: Other DNA sequences within the sample encode an identical CDR3. The CDR3 reads CASSPPTAYEQYF. CDR3 DNA: TGTGCCAGCTCACCGCCGACAGCCTACGAGCAGTACTTC. The V call is TRBV18, the J call TRBJ2-7; D is perhaps TRBD1 (5 bases). CDR3 length: 13 amino acids. Germline CDR1 and CDR2: KGHSH and LQKENI. V lost 3 bases to trimming and J lost 2 bases, with 8 bases between them.

V usage is TRBV19 and J usage is TRBJ1-5; possibly TRBD1 for D (6 bases). V shed 7 bases and J shed 3 bases, with 19 bases lying between them. CDR3 length: 16 amino acids. The germline V gene encodes CDR1 LNHDA and CDR2 SQIVND (reference sequence). CDR3 DNA sequence: TGTGCCAGTAATGAGGATAGTAGGGGGAACAATCAGCCCCAGCATTTT. Amino acid sequence: CASNEDSRGNNQPQHF.

The chain uses TRBV7-3 and TRBJ2-2; D not certain. Trimming removed 3 bases from V and 7 bases from J, with 3 bases in between. The CDR3 has 11 amino acids. Per germline, CDR1 SGHTA and CDR2 FQGTGA. CDR3 coding DNA: TGTGCCAGCAGCTTCGGCGGGGAGCTGTTTTTT. As protein: CASSFGGELFF.

The V gene is TRBV7-9, the J gene TRBJ1-2; 10 positions match TRBD1. V gave up 5 bases and J gave up 7 bases; unmatched junction bases: 7. Germline V gives CDR1 SEHNR, CDR2 FQNEAQ (reference sequence). The CDR3 loop spans 14 amino acids. CDR3 in amino acids: CASSPLDRGPGYTF. The CDR3 DNA follows: TGTGCCAGCAGCCCACTAGACAGGGGGCCTGGCTACACCTTC.

The chain combines TRBV6-5 with TRBJ1-2, with D unresolved. V was pared by 5 bases and J by 3 bases, with 4 bases between. The CDR3 is 11 amino acids. Germline V gives CDR1 MNHEY, CDR2 SVGAGI. The CDR3 is CASSTHYGYTF. The DNA of the CDR3 is TGTGCCAGCAGTACTCACTATGGCTACACCTTC.

The CDR3 bases are TGTGCCAGCAGTTACTCGACAGGGGGAGCCTATGGCTACACCTTC. Amino acids: CASSYSTGGAYGYTF. The V gene is TRBV6-5, the J gene TRBJ1-2; 9 nucleotides match TRBD1. Losses at the gene ends were 0 bases for V and 4 bases for J; bases not matched to a gene: 3. The CDR3 runs 15 residues. Germline values: CDR1 MNHEY, CDR2 SVGAGI.

This chain joins TRBV5-3 and TRBJ2-3; 13 bases are a match to TRBD2. TRBV5-3 is recorded as an ORF, its role being uncertain. The CDR3 extends over 16 amino acids. V gave up 6 bases and J gave up 1 base; unmatched junction bases: 5. The CDR3: CARTRTSGGGTDTQYF. The CDR3, as DNA: TGTGCCAGAACCCGTACTAGCGGGGGGGGCACAGATACGCAGTATTTT.

The chain links TRBV5-1 to TRBJ1-1; the D gene is possibly TRBD1 (6 bases). Germline V gene sequence: CDR1 SGHRS, CDR2 YFSETQ. V lost 8 bases, J lost 1 base, and 12 bases lay in between. The CDR3 has 13 amino acids. The CDR3: CASSQGQNTEAFF. For the CDR3, the DNA is TGCGCCAGTTCACAGGGACAGAACACTGAAGCTTTCTTT.

The CDR3 DNA reads TGTGCCAGCAGCGCCCGGGACAGGGGAGACTATGGCTACACCTTC. Translated, it gives CASSARDRGDYGYTF. The genes are TRBV7-2 and TRBJ1-2; 10 nucleotides agree with TRBD1. The ends lost 5 bases at V and 3 bases at J; junction bases unmatched: 6. CDR3 size: 15 residues. The V gene's germline CDR1 is SGHTA and CDR2 FQGNSA.

The genes are TRBV7-8 and TRBJ2-1; 11 bases agree with TRBD2. This CDR3 region has 16 residues. V lost 5 bases to trimming and J lost 6 bases; unmatched junction nucleotides: 9. Germline-derived CDR1 and CDR2 are SGHVS and FQNEAQ. CDR3 amino acids: CASSPRLAGLSNEQFF. CDR3 in DNA: TGTGCCAGCAGCCCTAGACTAGCGGGGCTATCCAATGAGCAGTTCTTC.

The V gene is TRBV9, the J gene TRBJ2-1; D might be TRBD2 (5 bases). The germline V gene has CDR1 SGDLS and CDR2 YYNGEE. The CDR3 spans 15 residues. Trimming cost V 3 bases and J 5 bases, with 15 bases left between them. The DNA of the CDR3 is TGTGCCAGCAGCGCCGAGGGCTCTGGGCACAATGAGCAGTTCTTC. As protein: CASSAEGSGHNEQFF.

V gene TRBV4-1 combines with J gene TRBJ2-1; D is unclear. Germline CDR1 is MGHRA and CDR2 is YSYEKL. The CDR3 is 13 amino acids. V was clipped by 0 bases and J by 5 bases, with 5 bases between them. This chain's CDR3 is CASSQESNNEQFF. CDR3 coding DNA: TGCGCCAGCAGCCAAGAGTCAAACAATGAGCAGTTCTTC.

V usage is TRBV19 and J usage is TRBJ2-2; TRBD1 might be the D (6 bases). The germline V gene has CDR1 LNHDA and CDR2 SQIVND (reference sequence). The CDR3 sequence is 17 residues long. The V and J ends lost 5 bases and 4 bases respectively, with 20 bases between them. CDR3 coding DNA: TGTGCCAGTAGTGTACGACAGGCCAAAGCGCGCACCGGGGAGCTGTTTTTT. Protein: CASSVRQAKARTGELFF.

A single count supports this clone. The rearrangement links TRBV9 to TRBJ2-7; 9 bases match TRBD1. CDR1 and CDR2 from the germline V gene are SGDLS and YYNGEE. This CDR3 has 14 amino acids. The trim removed 2 bases at V and 7 bases at J, leaving 7 bases unmatched. The CDR3 loop reads CASSVGTGSKEQYF. CDR3 bases: TGTGCCAGCAGCGTCGGGACAGGGTCGAAAGAGCAGTACTTC.

The rearrangement links TRBV4-3 to TRBJ2-2, with D perhaps TRBD2 (6 bases). Germline-derived CDR1 and CDR2 are LGHNA and YSLEER. CDR3 length: 15 residues. Trimming removed 4 bases from V and 1 base from J, with 10 bases in between. In nucleotides, the CDR3 is TGCGCCAGCAGCCCGGGACTGCTGAACACCGGGGAGCTGTTTTTT. Encoded protein: CASSPGLLNTGELFF.

The rearrangement uses TRBV7-2 and TRBJ1-2; maybe TRBD1 (6 bases). The CDR3 runs to 15 residues. Trimming took off 1 base at V and 8 bases at J, with 17 bases between the two ends. CDR1 is SGHTA and CDR2 is FQGNSA in the germline V gene. The CDR3: CASSLGGPASEGYTF. For the CDR3, the DNA is TGTGCCAGCAGCTTAGGGGGGCCCGCCTCTGAGGGCTACACCTTC.